This TCR beta chain was identified in a study of T cell changes during pregnancy in multiple sclerosis. This clone was counted once. Data came from immunoSEQ multiplex PCR; TCRdb stores just in-frame clones and leaves some out. The table lists around 84,000 clones, approximately 95% of them singletons. Germline trimming cut 5 bases from V and 5 bases from J; bases unmatched to any gene: 9. The CDR3 contains 17 residues. CDR1 and CDR2 (germline): SEHNR, FQNEAQ (reference sequence). This clonotype originated in a female donor in good health, enrolled as a control in a pregnancy study. The source material was peripheral blood, sampled in the second trimester of pregnancy. The chain has TRBV7-9 and TRBJ2-3, with 14 bases aligning to TRBD2. This CDR3 is CASSEGLAGENGDTQYF. In DNA, the CDR3 is TGTGCCAGCAGCGAGGGACTAGCGGGAGAAAATGGAGATACGCAGTATTTT.